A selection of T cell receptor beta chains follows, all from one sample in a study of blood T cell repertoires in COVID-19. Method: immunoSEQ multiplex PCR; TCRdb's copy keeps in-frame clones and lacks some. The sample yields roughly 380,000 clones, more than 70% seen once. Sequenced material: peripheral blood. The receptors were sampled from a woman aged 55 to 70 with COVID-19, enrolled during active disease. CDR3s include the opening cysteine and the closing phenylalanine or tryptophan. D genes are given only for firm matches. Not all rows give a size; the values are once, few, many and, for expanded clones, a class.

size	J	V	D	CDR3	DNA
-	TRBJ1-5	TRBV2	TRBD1	CASSEQGAHQPQHF	TGTGCCAGCAGTGAACAGGGGGCCCATCAGCCCCAGCATTTT
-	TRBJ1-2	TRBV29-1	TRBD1	CSVEGDRAGYTF	TGCAGCGTTGAAGGCGACAGGGCGGGCTACACCTTC
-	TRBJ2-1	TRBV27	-	CASSSTRGAQNNEQFF	TGTGCCAGCAGTTCTACCAGGGGAGCTCAAAACAATGAGCAGTTCTTC
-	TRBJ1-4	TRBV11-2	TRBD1	CASSGQAVGEKLFF	TGTGCCAGTTCAGGACAGGCAGTTGGCGAAAAACTGTTTTTT
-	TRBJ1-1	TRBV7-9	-	CASSLSGNPDTEAFF	TGTGCCAGCAGCTTATCGGGGAACCCCGACACTGAAGCTTTCTTT
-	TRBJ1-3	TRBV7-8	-	CASSLGQLISGNTIYF	TGTGCCAGCAGCCTCGGACAGCTAATCTCTGGAAACACCATATATTTT
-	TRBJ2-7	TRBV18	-	CASSPQRQAHEQYF	TGTGCCAGCTCACCCCAGCGACAGGCCCACGAGCAGTACTTC
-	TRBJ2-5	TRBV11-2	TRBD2	CASSFLAGGRVETQYF	TGTGCCAGCAGCTTTCTAGCGGGGGGGCGAGTGGAGACCCAGTACTTC
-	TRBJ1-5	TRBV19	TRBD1	CACQGQASNQPQHF	TGTGCCTGCCAGGGACAGGCTAGCAATCAGCCCCAGCATTTT
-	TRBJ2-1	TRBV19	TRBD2	CARLKRGCSYNEQFF	TGTGCCAGATTAAAGCGGGGGTGCTCCTACAATGAGCAGTTCTTC
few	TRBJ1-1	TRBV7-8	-	CASSSSHSPGAEAFF	TGTGCCAGCAGCTCCTCGCACTCCCCAGGGGCTGAAGCTTTCTTT
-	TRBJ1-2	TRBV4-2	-	CASSQAGWGYTF	TGTGCCAGCAGCCAAGCAGGGTGGGGCTACACCTTC
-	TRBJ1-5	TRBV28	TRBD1	CASRVQGAWQPQHF	TGTGCCAGCAGGGTACAGGGGGCATGGCAGCCCCAGCATTTT
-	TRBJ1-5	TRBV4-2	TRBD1	CASSQDVNQGTGVQPQHF	TGTGCCAGCAGCCAAGATGTAAACCAGGGGACAGGGGTGCAGCCCCAGCATTTT
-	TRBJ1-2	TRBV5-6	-	CASSSGTNYGYTF	TGTGCCAGCAGCTCAGGGACAAACTATGGCTACACCTTC
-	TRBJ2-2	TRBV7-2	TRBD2	CASSLSGGSGELFF	TGTGCCAGCAGCTTGAGCGGGGGGTCCGGGGAGCTGTTTTTT
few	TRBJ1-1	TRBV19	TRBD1	CASSPYAKGAYTEAFF	TGTGCCAGTTCGCCTTACGCCAAGGGGGCGTACACTGAAGCTTTCTTT